One and the same sample provided the 5 T cell receptor beta chains below, sequenced in a study of T cell repertoires in cytomegalovirus infection. TCRdb reprocessed the reads via MiXCR and lists one record per CDR3 protein. This table has approximately 300,000 distinct CDR3 sequences, roughly 25% appearing once. These receptors' antigens are unknown. Material: cultured PBMCs, obtained from culture after CMV antigen stimulation. The source of these receptors is a human donor in good health (CMV status not recorded). Some clones in this sample may be carry-over from other donors' samples.

This clonotype was counted only a few times. This chain connects TRBV5-6 to TRBJ2-3; no definite D call. Germline-derived CDR1 and CDR2 are SGHDT and YYEEEE. The CDR3 runs 16 residues. The V and J ends lost 2 bases and 1 base respectively, with 14 bases between them. The CDR3 region is CASSFHFTSRTDTQYF. The DNA for the CDR3 is TGTGCCAGCAGCTTCCACTTCACATCCCGCACAGATACGCAGTATTTT.

This clonotype was detected only a few times. The chain uses TRBV4-1 and TRBJ1-5; D call uncertain. CDR1 MGHRA and CDR2 YSYEKL come from the germline V gene. The CDR3 totals 15 residues. V was shortened by 1 base and J by 4 bases, with 11 bases between the two germline ends. CDR3 protein: CASSQVQTLNQPQHF. CDR3 DNA: TGCGCCAGCAGCCAAGTACAAACACTAAATCAGCCCCAGCATTTT.

Of note for this clonotype: The junction departs from the called germline gene at one end, perhaps through a read error. The chain uses TRBV6-5 and TRBJ2-6, with 9 bases matching TRBD1. This CDR3 has 18 residues. Germline CDR1 and CDR2: MNHEY and SVGAGI. The CDR3 spells CATSYGWTGETGANVLTF. In DNA, the CDR3 is TGTGCCACCAGTTACGGTTGGACAGGGGAGACTGGGGCCAACGTCCTGACTTTC.

Regarding this clonotype: This may stem from a read error, because a much larger clone lies one nucleotide away. This chain uses TRBV7-6 with TRBJ1-1; D gene ambiguous. Deletions cut 2 bases from V and 1 base from J, with 5 bases between. Germline V lookup: CDR1 SGHVS, CDR2 FNYEAQ. The CDR3 totals 13 residues. This chain's CDR3 is CASSLKQNTEAFF. The CDR3, as DNA: TGTGCCAGCAGCTTAAAACAGAACACTGAAGCTTTCTTT.

The J gene is TRBJ2-3, the V gene TRBV6-2 or TRBV6-3, with D maybe TRBD2 (5 bases). Germline values: CDR1 MNHEY, CDR2 SVGEGT. This CDR3 spans 15 amino acids. Between the trimmed V and J ends, which lost 5 bases and 1 base, there was a span of 13 bases. CDR3: CASSPQTIGTDTQYF. The CDR3 DNA follows: TGTGCCAGCAGTCCTCAGACTATCGGCACAGATACGCAGTATTTT.